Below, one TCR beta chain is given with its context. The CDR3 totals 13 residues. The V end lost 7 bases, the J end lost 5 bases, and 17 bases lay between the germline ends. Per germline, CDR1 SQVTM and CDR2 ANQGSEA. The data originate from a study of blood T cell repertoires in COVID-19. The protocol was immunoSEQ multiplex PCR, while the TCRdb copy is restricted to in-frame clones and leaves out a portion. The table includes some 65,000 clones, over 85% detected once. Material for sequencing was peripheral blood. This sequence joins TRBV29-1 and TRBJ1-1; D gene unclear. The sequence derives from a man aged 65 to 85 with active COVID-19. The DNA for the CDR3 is TGCAGCGCTATGTTAGTCGTAAATACTGAAGCTTTCTTT. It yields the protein CSAMLVVNTEAFF.